The next 31 T cell receptor beta chains were all read from a single sample in a study of shared clonotypes between healthy human individuals. Only in-frame clones appear in the TCRdb table, and some are missing; sequencing was by immunoSEQ multiplex PCR. Of around 600,000 clones detected, around 95% appear once; the ten largest clones hold approximately 0.11%. The naive CD8 fraction comprised CD45RO-negative cells positively selected for CCR7 and excluded terminally differentiated effector memory CD45RA+ cells. Sample: naive CD8+ T cells sorted from blood. These receptors all come from a woman aged 25 to 45 in good health.

This clone was recorded only once. The chain couples TRBV11-2 to TRBJ1-3, with D perhaps matching TRBD1 (6 bases). The germline V gene has CDR1 SGHAT and CDR2 FQNNGV. Trimming took 5 bases from V and 0 from J, leaving 14 bases between them. The CDR3 contains 16 residues. CDR3 amino acids: CASSARGRGSGNTIYF. In nucleotides, the CDR3 is TGTGCCAGCAGCGCTAGGGGCAGGGGCTCTGGAAACACCATATATTTT.

The CDR3 coding sequence is TGTGCCACCCAGGTCCAGCCCTACGAGCAGTACTTC. Translation gives CATQVQPYEQYF. The rearrangement links TRBV28 to TRBJ2-7; no reliable D call. This CDR3 spans 12 amino acids. Germline CDR1 reads MDHEN; CDR2 reads SYDVKM. The V and J ends lost 10 bases and 2 bases respectively, with 12 bases between them.

The chain carries TRBV13 and TRBJ2-2; D gene uncertain. The CDR3 is made up of 13 amino acids. Trimming shortened V by 6 bases and J by 5 bases, and 10 bases separated the two germline ends. The germline gives CDR1 PRHDT, CDR2 FYEKMQ (reference sequence). The CDR3 sequence is CASSLSVTGELFF. The DNA of the CDR3 is TGTGCCAGCAGTTTATCTGTTACCGGGGAGCTGTTTTTT. Using reference TRBV13 and TRBJ2-2 for the parts outside the CDR3, the full variable domain is AAGVIQSPRHLIKEKRETATLKCYPIPRHDTVYWYQQGPGQDPQFLISFYEKMQSDKGSIPDRFSAQQFSDYHSELNMSSLELGDSALYFCASSLSVTGELFFGEGSRLTVL.

V is TRBV6-6 and J is TRBJ2-7; 8 bases line up with TRBD1. This CDR3 region has 14 residues. Germline V gene data show CDR1 as MNHNY and CDR2 as SVGAGI (reference sequence). The J segment lost 0 bases and the V segment lost 10 bases, leaving 8 bases of the junction unmatched. This CDR3 reads CATAATGGSYEQYF. CDR3 bases: TGTGCCACGGCGGCAACAGGGGGCTCCTACGAGCAGTACTTC.

The chain couples TRBV27 to TRBJ2-3, with a possible D match to TRBD2 (6 bases). Germline lookup yields CDR1 MNHEY and CDR2 SMNVEV (reference sequence). The CDR3 spans 13 residues. Trimming stripped 5 bases from V and 8 bases from J, with 14 bases between. The CDR3: CASSPLSGVTQYF. The CDR3 bases are TGTGCCAGCAGTCCCCTATCGGGGGTTACGCAGTATTTT.

The chain has TRBV27 and TRBJ2-1; D call uncertain. This CDR3 contains 13 residues. Germline loops: CDR1 MNHEY, CDR2 SMNVEV (reference sequence). V lost 3 bases and J 8 bases, leaving 11 bases between the germline ends. The CDR3 DNA is TGTGCCAGCAGTTTCATGGATACGTATGAGCAGTTCTTC. It is translated as CASSFMDTYEQFF.

This clone was detected only once. The CDR3 DNA reads TGCAGCGTTGCGGGGACCTACAATGGGAACACTGAAGCTTTCTTT. Protein: CSVAGTYNGNTEAFF. This chain joins TRBV29-1 and TRBJ1-1; D perhaps matches TRBD1 (5 bases). The germline V and J ends were trimmed by 4 bases and 1 base, with 16 bases remaining between them. Germline-derived CDR1 and CDR2 are SQVTM and ANQGSEA. The CDR3 covers 15 residues.

The rearrangement links TRBV27 to TRBJ1-1; D is uncertain. Trimming took 7 bases from V and 1 from J, leaving 13 bases between them. This CDR3 has 14 residues. Germline V gene data show CDR1 as MNHEY and CDR2 as SMNVEV (reference sequence). This CDR3 is CASTLGGSNTEAFF. The CDR3 DNA reads as TGTGCCAGCACCTTAGGAGGCTCGAACACTGAAGCTTTCTTT.

The chain employs TRBV7-9 and TRBJ2-1; D uncertain. There are 11 residues in the CDR3. Germline CDR1 is SEHNR and CDR2 is FQNEAQ (reference sequence). V lost 4 bases, J lost 8 bases, and 6 bases lay in between. The CDR3 region has the DNA TGTGCCAGCAGCTCATGGGATGAGCAGTTCTTC. Translating gives CASSSWDEQFF. Full variable domain (rest looked up from reference TRBV7-9 and TRBJ2-1): DTGVSQNPRHKITKRGQNVTFRCDPISEHNRLYWYRQTLGQGPEFLTYFQNEAQLEKSRLLSDRFSAERPKGSFSTLEIQRTEQGDSAMYLCASSSWDEQFFGPGTRLTVL.

This clone has just one count. The chain uses TRBV27 and TRBJ2-1; TRBD2 aligns across 8 bases. CDR1 and CDR2 (germline): MNHEY, SMNVEV (reference sequence). Germline trimming cut 4 bases from V and 6 bases from J; bases unmatched to any gene: 2. The CDR3 covers 13 residues. The CDR3 sequence is CASSWTSSNEQFF. As DNA, the CDR3 is TGTGCCAGCAGTTGGACTAGCAGCAATGAGCAGTTCTTC.

Worth noting for this clone: Different DNA sequences within this sample yield the same CDR3. The chain has TRBV4-1 and TRBJ2-7, with 14 bases that match TRBD2. The germline V gene encodes CDR1 MGHRA and CDR2 YSYEKL. The CDR3 has 15 residues. V dropped 4 bases and J dropped 4; count of bases not matched to a gene: 3. CDR3 region: CASSLGTSGSYEQYF. The CDR3 region has the DNA TGCGCCAGCAGCCTGGGGACTAGCGGGAGTTACGAGCAGTACTTC.

This rearrangement joins TRBV11-2 to TRBJ2-1, with 11 bases fitting TRBD2. The CDR3 loop spans 16 amino acids. The germline V gene has CDR1 SGHAT and CDR2 FQNNGV. The junction had 10 bases not matched to a gene; V was cut back by 8 bases and J by 4 bases. CDR3 DNA: TGTGCCAGCGGGTTAGCGGGAGGGATTTCTTACAATGAGCAGTTCTTC. Amino acid sequence: CASGLAGGISYNEQFF.

J is TRBJ1-2 and V is TRBV27, with D perhaps TRBD1 (6 bases). The CDR3 length is 15 residues. Germline V gene sequence: CDR1 MNHEY, CDR2 SMNVEV (reference sequence). The V and J ends lost 3 bases and 3 bases respectively, with 14 bases between them. DNA of the CDR3: TGTGCCAGCAGTTTTATATCGGGGGGGCACTATGGCTACACCTTC. It encodes CASSFISGGHYGYTF.

V and J are TRBV30 and TRBJ2-3; D is undetermined. The CDR3 totals 13 residues. Trimming pared 5 bases from V and 0 bases from J, leaving 9 bases between. The germline gives CDR1 GTSNPN, CDR2 SVGIG (reference sequence). CDR3 sequence (DNA): TGTGCCTGGGCTTCATTGAGCACAGATACGCAGTATTTT. As protein: CAWASLSTDTQYF.

The rearrangement links TRBV7-8 to TRBJ2-7; D uncertain. The CDR3 consists of 13 residues. Germline V gene data show CDR1 as SGHVS and CDR2 as FQNEAQ. V was cut by 2 bases and J by 3 bases, with 8 bases left in between. The DNA of the CDR3 is TGTGCCAGCAGCTTACACAGCAACTACGAGCAGTACTTC. Its protein is CASSLHSNYEQYF.

The chain couples TRBV6-5 to TRBJ1-5; unclear D gene. The CDR3 extends over 16 amino acids. Between the trimmed V and J ends, which lost 4 bases and 2 bases, there was a span of 15 bases. Germline V lookup: CDR1 MNHEY, CDR2 SVGAGI. DNA of the CDR3: TGTGCCAGCAGTTTCCGGGCCGGGAACGGCAATCAGCCCCAGCATTTT. Its protein product is CASSFRAGNGNQPQHF.

The rearrangement joins TRBV9 to TRBJ1-1, with 8 bases matching TRBD1. V lost 3 bases, J lost 4 bases, and 8 bases stayed unmatched. Looked up from germline, CDR1 is SGDLS and CDR2 is YYNGEE. The CDR3 contains 15 residues. The CDR3 region has the DNA TGTGCCAGCAGCGACACTACAGGGGGACTCACTGAAGCTTTCTTT. It yields the protein CASSDTTGGLTEAFF.

This clone was counted between two and nine times. The chain carries TRBV9 and TRBJ1-5, with TRBD1 as a possible D gene (5 bases). V was cut by 3 bases and J by 7 bases, with 14 bases left in between. Looked up from germline, CDR1 is SGDLS and CDR2 is YYNGEE. The CDR3 contains 14 residues. CDR3 coding DNA: TGTGCCAGCAGCGGGAGGAAGGGGCTCCAGCCCCAGCATTTT. Its protein is CASSGRKGLQPQHF. Combining the CDR3 with reference TRBV9 and TRBJ1-5 gives the whole variable domain DSGVTQTPKHLITATGQRVTLRCSPRSGDLSVYWYQQSLDQGLQFLIQYYNGEERAKGNILERFSAQQFPDLHSELNLSSLELGDSALYFCASSGRKGLQPQHFGDGTRLSIL.

The chain has TRBV4-1 and TRBJ1-6; perhaps TRBD1 as D (5 bases). The CDR3 is 16 amino acids. Germline lookup yields CDR1 MGHRA and CDR2 YSYEKL. V lost 3 bases and J 4 bases, leaving 13 bases between the germline ends. CDR3 sequence (DNA): TGCGCCAGCAGCCAGGAGCGGGGCCTATATAATTCACCCCTCCACTTT. Encoded protein: CASSQERGLYNSPLHF.

The gene calls are TRBV9 and TRBJ2-5; TRBD2 aligns across 8 bases. V gave up 5 bases and J gave up 3 bases; unmatched junction bases: 3. The CDR3 has 13 residues. Germline lookup yields CDR1 SGDLS and CDR2 YYNGEE. CDR3 nucleotides: TGTGCCAGCAGAGGACTAGCAGAAGAGACCCAGTACTTC. Residues: CASRGLAEETQYF.

The J gene is TRBJ2-1, the V gene TRBV28; 11 bases are shared with TRBD2. CDR1 is MDHEN and CDR2 is SYDVKM in the germline V gene. The ends lost 6 bases at V and 7 bases at J; junction bases unmatched: 5. The CDR3 spans 14 residues. CDR3 sequence: CASSFSGRANEQFF. The CDR3 DNA is TGTGCCAGCAGCTTTAGCGGGAGGGCTAATGAGCAGTTCTTC.

The chain links TRBV28 to TRBJ2-3, with TRBD2 matching 15 bases. CDR1 and CDR2 from the germline V gene are MDHEN and SYDVKM. V trimming: 8 bases; J trimming: 2 bases; junction bases outside the gene matches: 14. The CDR3 runs to 19 residues. DNA for the CDR3: TGTGCCAGCGCCTCGCTCGGAGGACTAGCGGGAGGGTTCACAGATACGCAGTATTTT. Translated, it gives CASASLGGLAGGFTDTQYF.

As for this clone: Other DNA sequences of this sample code for an identical CDR3. The CDR3 reads CASSDGEQYF. The CDR3 DNA follows: TGTGCCAGCAGCGACGGCGAGCAGTACTTC. The chain links TRBV6-1 to TRBJ2-7; no reliable D call. Germline CDR1 MNHNS, CDR2 SASEGT. The V end lost 6 bases, the J end lost 6 bases, and 6 bases lay between the germline ends. The CDR3 sequence is 10 residues long.

This rearrangement joins TRBV5-4 to TRBJ2-5; D unclear. The DNA end lines up better with TRBJ2-7; the J call may be wrong. This CDR3 spans 13 amino acids. The germline gives CDR1 SGHNT, CDR2 YYREEE (reference sequence). Written as DNA, the CDR3 is TGTGCCAGCAGCCCCAGGTACTCCTACGAGCAGTACTTC. It codes for CASSPRYSYEQYF.

Turning to this clone: This sequence may be a read error, since a much larger clone differs from it by one base. This chain links TRBV5-8 with TRBJ2-5; D remains unclear. In germline, CDR1 is SGHTS, CDR2 YDEGEE. V was clipped by 0 bases and J by 3 bases, with 6 bases between them. This CDR3 contains 13 residues. Here the CDR3 reads CASSLDAEETQYF. CDR3 coding DNA: TGTGCCAGCAGCTTGGACGCGGAAGAGACCCAGTACTTC. Variable domain in full (rest from reference TRBV5-8 and TRBJ2-5): EAGVTQSPTHLIKTRGQQATLRCSPISGHTSVYWYQQALGLGLQFLLWYDEGEERNRGNFPPRFSGRQFPNYSSELNVNALELEDSALYLCASSLDAEETQYFGPGTRLLVL.

This clone appeared a single time. The genes are TRBV6-1 and TRBJ2-3, with 10 bases matching TRBD2. The CDR3 runs 14 residues. V trimming: 8 bases; J trimming: 6 bases; junction bases outside the gene matches: 8. Germline assignment: CDR1 MNHNS and CDR2 SASEGT. In DNA, the CDR3 is TGTGCCAGCCCAGCGGGAGGGCCAGGGGATACGCAGTATTTT. Translation: CASPAGGPGDTQYF.

The V and J genes are TRBV27 and TRBJ1-1; D unresolved. Germline V lookup: CDR1 MNHEY, CDR2 SMNVEV (reference sequence). The V end lost 2 bases, the J end lost 3 bases, and 10 bases lay between the germline ends. The CDR3 has 14 residues. CDR3 amino acids: CASSLVPLYTEAFF. The CDR3 coding sequence is TGTGCCAGCAGTTTAGTGCCCCTCTACACTGAAGCTTTCTTT.

This clone was seen more than once but under ten times. The same CDR3 also results from other DNA sequences found in this sample. The chain uses TRBV28 and TRBJ2-7; a weak D match, TRBD1 (5 bases). The CDR3 consists of 12 residues. V was clipped by 3 bases and J by 3 bases, with 6 bases between them. Germline V CDR1 and CDR2: MDHEN, SYDVKM. CDR3 sequence (DNA): TGTGCCAGCAGTTTTGACAGCTACGAGCAGTACTTC. Translation: CASSFDSYEQYF.

This clone was observed a single time. The rearrangement uses TRBV4-2 and TRBJ2-7; D remains ambiguous. This CDR3 has 16 residues. Germline assignment: CDR1 LGHNA and CDR2 YNFKEQ. The V end was cut by 0 bases, the J end by 4 bases, with 16 bases between. CDR3: CASSQESEFLVYEQYF. CDR3 coding DNA: TGTGCCAGCAGCCAAGAATCTGAATTCCTTGTTTACGAGCAGTACTTC.

This chain connects TRBV18 to TRBJ2-3, with 7 bases lining up with TRBD2. Looked up from germline, CDR1 is KGHSH and CDR2 is LQKENI. Trimming took 3 bases from V and 5 from J; bases not matched to a gene: 2. This CDR3 contains 13 residues. The CDR3 DNA is TGTGCCAGCTCACCGTCGGGAGGAGATACGCAGTATTTT. This translates into CASSPSGGDTQYF.

The chain employs TRBV25-1 and TRBJ2-1; D is perhaps TRBD2 (5 bases). Trimming removed 7 bases from V and 5 bases from J, with 15 bases in between. The length of the CDR3 is 14 residues. In germline, CDR1 is MGHDK, CDR2 SYGVNS. The CDR3 nucleotides are TGTGCCAGCACCCGGACGGGGATGAACAATGAGCAGTTCTTC. It translates to CASTRTGMNNEQFF.